The subject of this entry is one TCR beta chain. Generated by immunoSEQ multiplex PCR, the TCRdb table keeps only in-frame clones and is missing some. The sample yields 43,000 or so clones, about nine tenths seen once. CDR1 is MGHRA and CDR2 is YSYEKL in the germline V gene. Trimming shortened V by 2 bases and J by 0 bases, and 20 bases separated the two germline ends. The CDR3 sequence is 19 residues long. The data derive from a study of OX40 agonist ivuxolimab in advanced cancers. Whole-study context: Anti-PD-1, anti-PD-L1 or anti-CTLA-4 therapy given earlier was allowed, and approximately 40% had some.

The specimen comprised CD4+ or CD8+ T cells sorted from blood, sampled in a trial of the OX40 agonist ivuxolimab. The clonotype was recovered from an adult with an advanced solid tumor such as melanoma, head and neck, liver or kidney cancer. The chain carries TRBV4-1 and TRBJ1-5, with D possibly matching TRBD1 (5 bases). CDR3 sequence reads: CASSQSGGRFLDSNQPQHF. The CDR3 coding sequence is TGCGCCAGCAGCCAATCGGGGGGACGGTTTTTAGATAGCAATCAGCCCCAGCATTTT.